Listed below are T cell receptor beta chains from one sample, sequenced in a study of blood T cell repertoires in COVID-19. Using immunoSEQ multiplex PCR, the repertoire was profiled, and TCRdb retains in-frame clones only, with some absent. This sample has 120,000 to 150,000 clones, with about 88% found just once. The sample consisted of peripheral blood. The receptors were gathered from a human donor with COVID-19, enrolled during active disease. The donor label of this sample is uncertain. CDR3s include the opening cysteine and the closing phenylalanine or tryptophan. A D gene is named only where the DNA matches it firmly. Part of the rows lack a size; the others show once, few, many or a class for expanded clones.

abundance: NA; v_gene: TRBV2; d_gene: TRBD1; j_gene: TRBJ1-5; CDR3nt: TGTGCCAGCAGTGACCCCACAGGGGGCTTCCAGCCCCAGCATTTT; CDR3aa: CASSDPTGGFQPQHF
abundance: NA; v_gene: TRBV19; d_gene: TRBD2; j_gene: TRBJ2-1; CDR3nt: TGTGCCAGTTTCCCGGGGAGGGGTGAGCAGTTCTTC; CDR3aa: CASFPGRGEQFF
abundance: NA; v_gene: TRBV5-6; d_gene: NA; j_gene: TRBJ1-6; CDR3nt: TGTGCCAGCAGCTGGACAGATTCACCCCTCCACTTT; CDR3aa: CASSWTDSPLHF
abundance: NA; v_gene: TRBV9; d_gene: NA; j_gene: TRBJ2-2; CDR3nt: TGTGCCAGCAGCACCTACGGGGGGCTGAACACCGGGGAGCTGTTTTTT; CDR3aa: CASSTYGGLNTGELFF
abundance: NA; v_gene: TRBV6-5; d_gene: TRBD1; j_gene: TRBJ1-1; CDR3nt: TGTGCCAGCAAAATACAGGGGGCTGAAGCTTTCTTT; CDR3aa: CASKIQGAEAFF
abundance: NA; v_gene: TRBV2; d_gene: TRBD1; j_gene: TRBJ2-7; CDR3nt: TGTGCCAGCAGTGGAGACAGGGGGGACGAGCAGTACTTC; CDR3aa: CASSGDRGDEQYF
abundance: NA; v_gene: TRBV7-9; d_gene: NA; j_gene: TRBJ2-1; CDR3nt: TGTGCCAGCAGCGGGGCCTTCAACTACAATGAGCAGTTCTTC; CDR3aa: CASSGAFNYNEQFF
abundance: once; v_gene: TRBV4-2; d_gene: NA; j_gene: TRBJ1-2; CDR3nt: TGTGCCAGCAGCCAACCTGCCGGGGGGGTATATGGCTACACCTTC; CDR3aa: CASSQPAGGVYGYTF
abundance: NA; v_gene: TRBV9; d_gene: NA; j_gene: TRBJ2-1; CDR3nt: TGTGCCAGCAGCGCGCGGGGCTTCGACGGGGCCTACAATGAGCAGTTCTTC; CDR3aa: CASSARGFDGAYNEQFF
abundance: NA; v_gene: TRBV14; d_gene: NA; j_gene: TRBJ2-5; CDR3nt: TGTGCCAGCAGCCAAGTCGGTAAGGGGGGGCGACAAGAGACCCAGTACTTC; CDR3aa: CASSQVGKGGRQETQYF
abundance: NA; v_gene: TRBV9; d_gene: NA; j_gene: TRBJ2-7; CDR3nt: TGTGCCAGCAGCCCGCAACCAGACTACGAGCAGTACTTC; CDR3aa: CASSPQPDYEQYF
abundance: once; v_gene: TRBV6-5; d_gene: TRBD1; j_gene: TRBJ1-6; CDR3nt: TGTGCCAGCATCAGGCAGGGGGATTCACCCCTCCACTTT; CDR3aa: CASIRQGDSPLHF
abundance: NA; v_gene: TRBV3-1/TRBV3-2; d_gene: NA; j_gene: TRBJ2-5; CDR3nt: TGTGCCAGCAGCCAAGTTCAGGCCGAGGGGGCCCAGTACTTC; CDR3aa: CASSQVQAEGAQYF
abundance: NA; v_gene: TRBV3-1/TRBV3-2; d_gene: TRBD1; j_gene: TRBJ2-2; CDR3nt: TGTGCCAGCAGCCCCGGGACAGGGGAGGGCACCGGGGAGCTGTTTTTT; CDR3aa: CASSPGTGEGTGELFF
abundance: NA; v_gene: TRBV10-1; d_gene: NA; j_gene: TRBJ2-1; CDR3nt: TGCGCCAGCTCGGGCGGGGATCCCTACAATGAGCAGTTCTTC; CDR3aa: CASSGGDPYNEQFF
abundance: NA; v_gene: TRBV5-1; d_gene: TRBD1; j_gene: TRBJ2-7; CDR3nt: TGCGCCAGCAGCACCACGACAGGGAGCTACGAGCAGTACTTC; CDR3aa: CASSTTTGSYEQYF
abundance: NA; v_gene: TRBV5-6; d_gene: NA; j_gene: TRBJ2-7; CDR3nt: TGTGCCAGCAGCTTGCTGGGGGGGCCCTACGAGCAGTACTTC; CDR3aa: CASSLLGGPYEQYF
abundance: NA; v_gene: TRBV29-1; d_gene: NA; j_gene: TRBJ1-2; CDR3nt: TGCAGCGTTGACCCCACCGGTGGGGGGGCGGGCTACACCTTC; CDR3aa: CSVDPTGGGAGYTF